Sequencing of this T cell receptor beta chain was carried out in a study of T cells in Graves' hyperthyroidism and ophthalmopathy. Study findings and constraints: Onset of ophthalmopathy came a median roughly 6.9 months after the model predicted it. Clonotypes that were expanded in thyroid above 0.001 mostly appeared in blood too.

This clonotype was counted a few times. Its antigen is unidentified. Exclusion criteria comprised uncontrolled infection, other autoimmune disease, pregnancy or lactation. This CDR3 is 16 amino acids long. CDR1 is MGHRA and CDR2 is YSYEKL in the germline V gene. The ends lost 3 bases at V and 9 bases at J; junction bases unmatched: 11. TCR beta CDR3 sequences were amplified from RNA transcripts. During a first-round RT-PCR of the TCR CDR3, the HTBI primer set was used. TCRdb reprocessed the multiplex PCR reads via MiXCR and lists one record per CDR3 protein. The sample lists some 570,000 distinct CDR3 sequences, 12% to 15% seen once, with 7.1% in the top ten.

The sample comprised blood. The chain has TRBV4-1 and TRBJ2-2, with TRBD1 matching 9 bases. The clonotype was recovered from a woman aged 18-29 years with Graves' ophthalmopathy. The CDR3 DNA reads as TGCGCCAGCAGCCACACCATGGGGACAGGGATCCGGGAGCTGTTTTTT. Translation gives CASSHTMGTGIRELFF.